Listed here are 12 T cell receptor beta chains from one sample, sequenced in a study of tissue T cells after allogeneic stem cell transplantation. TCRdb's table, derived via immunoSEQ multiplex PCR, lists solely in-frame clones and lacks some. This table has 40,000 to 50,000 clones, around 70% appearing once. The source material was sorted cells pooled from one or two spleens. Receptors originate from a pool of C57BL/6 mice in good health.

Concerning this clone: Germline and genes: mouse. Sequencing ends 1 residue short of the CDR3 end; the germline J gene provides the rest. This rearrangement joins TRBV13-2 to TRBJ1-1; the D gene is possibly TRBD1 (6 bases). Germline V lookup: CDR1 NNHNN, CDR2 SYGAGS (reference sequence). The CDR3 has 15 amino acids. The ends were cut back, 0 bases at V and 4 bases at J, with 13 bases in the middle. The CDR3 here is CASGDAMGARTEVFF. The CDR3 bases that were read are TGTGCCAGCGGTGATGCTATGGGGGCGCGCACAGAAGTCTTC.

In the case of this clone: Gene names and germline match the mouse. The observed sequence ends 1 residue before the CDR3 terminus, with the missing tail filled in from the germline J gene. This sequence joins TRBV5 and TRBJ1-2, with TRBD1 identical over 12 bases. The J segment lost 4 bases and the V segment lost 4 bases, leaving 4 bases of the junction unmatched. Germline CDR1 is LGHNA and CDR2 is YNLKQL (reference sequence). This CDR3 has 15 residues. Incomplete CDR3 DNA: TGTGCCAGCAGCCCTGGGACAGGGGGCGGCTCCGACTACACC. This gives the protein CASSPGTGGGSDYT. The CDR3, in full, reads CASSPGTGGGSDYTF.

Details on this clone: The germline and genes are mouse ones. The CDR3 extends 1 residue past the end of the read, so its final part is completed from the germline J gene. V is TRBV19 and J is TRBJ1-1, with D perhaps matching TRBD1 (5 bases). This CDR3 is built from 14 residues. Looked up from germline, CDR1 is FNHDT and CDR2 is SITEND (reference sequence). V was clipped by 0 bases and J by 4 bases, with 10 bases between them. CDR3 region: CASSIAREGTEVFF. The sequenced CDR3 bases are TGTGCCAGCAGTATAGCCAGGGAGGGCACAGAAGTCTTC.

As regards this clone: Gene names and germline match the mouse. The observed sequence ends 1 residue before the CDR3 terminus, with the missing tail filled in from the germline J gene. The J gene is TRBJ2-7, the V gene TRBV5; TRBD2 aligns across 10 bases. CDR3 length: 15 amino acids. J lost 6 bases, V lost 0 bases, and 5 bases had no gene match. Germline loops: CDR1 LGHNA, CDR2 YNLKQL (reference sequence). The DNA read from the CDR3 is TGTGCCAGCAGCCAAGATCTTCGACTGGGGGGTGAACAGTAC. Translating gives CASSQDLRLGGEQY. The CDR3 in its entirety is CASSQDLRLGGEQYF.

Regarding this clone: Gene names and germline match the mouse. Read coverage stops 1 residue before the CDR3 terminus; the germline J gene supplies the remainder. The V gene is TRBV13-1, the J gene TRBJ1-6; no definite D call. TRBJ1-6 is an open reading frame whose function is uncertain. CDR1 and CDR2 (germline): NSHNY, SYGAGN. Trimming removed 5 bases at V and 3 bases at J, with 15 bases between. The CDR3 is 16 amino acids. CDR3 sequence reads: CASRTGSALYNSPLYF. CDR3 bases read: TGTGCCAGCAGGACCGGGTCAGCCCTCTATAATTCGCCCCTCTAC.

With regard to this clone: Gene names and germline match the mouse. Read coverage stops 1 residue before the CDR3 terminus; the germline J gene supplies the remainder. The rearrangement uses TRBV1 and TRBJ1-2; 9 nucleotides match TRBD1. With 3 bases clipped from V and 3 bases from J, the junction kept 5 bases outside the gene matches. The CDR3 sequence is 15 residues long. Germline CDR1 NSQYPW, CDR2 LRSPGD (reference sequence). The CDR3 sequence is CTCSARDREDSDYTF. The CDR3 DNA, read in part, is TGCACCTGCAGTGCTAGGGACAGGGAGGACTCCGACTACACC. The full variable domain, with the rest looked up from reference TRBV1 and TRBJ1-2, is VTLLEQNPRWRLVPRGQAVNLRCILKNSQYPWMSWYQQDLQKQLQWLFTLRSPGDKEVKSLPGADYLATRVTDTELRLQVANMSQGRTLYCTCSARDREDSDYTFGSGTRLLVI.

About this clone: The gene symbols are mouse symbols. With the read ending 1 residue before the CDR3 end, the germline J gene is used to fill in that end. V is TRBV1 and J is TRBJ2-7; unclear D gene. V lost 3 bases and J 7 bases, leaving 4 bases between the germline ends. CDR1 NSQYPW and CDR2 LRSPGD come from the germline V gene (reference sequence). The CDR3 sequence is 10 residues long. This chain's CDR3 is CTCSATEQYF. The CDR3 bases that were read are TGCACCTGCAGTGCCACAGAACAGTAC.

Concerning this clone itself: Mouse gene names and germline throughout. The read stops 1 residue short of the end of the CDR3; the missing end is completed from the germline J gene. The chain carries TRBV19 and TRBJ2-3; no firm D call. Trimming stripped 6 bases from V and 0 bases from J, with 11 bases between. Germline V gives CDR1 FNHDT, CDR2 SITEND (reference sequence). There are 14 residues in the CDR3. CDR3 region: CASTPGSSAETLYF. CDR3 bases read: TGTGCCAGCACCCCGGGTTCTAGTGCAGAAACGCTGTAT.

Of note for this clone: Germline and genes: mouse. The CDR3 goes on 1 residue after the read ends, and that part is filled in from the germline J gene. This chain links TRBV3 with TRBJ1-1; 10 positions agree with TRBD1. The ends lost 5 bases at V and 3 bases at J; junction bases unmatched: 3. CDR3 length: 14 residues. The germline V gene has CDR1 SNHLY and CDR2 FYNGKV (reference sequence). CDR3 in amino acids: CASSPDRGDTEVFF. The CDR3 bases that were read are TGTGCCAGCAGCCCGGACAGGGGGGACACAGAAGTCTTC.

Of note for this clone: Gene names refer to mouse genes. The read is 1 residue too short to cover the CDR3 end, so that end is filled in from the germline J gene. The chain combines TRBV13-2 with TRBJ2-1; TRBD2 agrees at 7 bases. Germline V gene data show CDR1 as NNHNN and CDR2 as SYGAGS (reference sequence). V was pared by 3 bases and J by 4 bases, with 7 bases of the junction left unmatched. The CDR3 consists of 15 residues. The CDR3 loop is CASGAAGGGYAEQFF. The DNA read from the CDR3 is TGTGCCAGCGGTGCCGCCGGGGGGGGGTATGCTGAGCAGTTC.

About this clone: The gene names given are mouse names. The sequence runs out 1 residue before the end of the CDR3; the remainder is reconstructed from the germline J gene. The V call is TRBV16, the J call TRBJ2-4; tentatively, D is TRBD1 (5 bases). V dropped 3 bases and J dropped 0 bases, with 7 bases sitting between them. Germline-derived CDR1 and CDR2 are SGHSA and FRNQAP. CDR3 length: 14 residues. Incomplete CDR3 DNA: TGTGCAAGCAGCTTTCAGGGTAGTCAAAACACCTTGTAC. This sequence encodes CASSFQGSQNTLY. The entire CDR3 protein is CASSFQGSQNTLYF.

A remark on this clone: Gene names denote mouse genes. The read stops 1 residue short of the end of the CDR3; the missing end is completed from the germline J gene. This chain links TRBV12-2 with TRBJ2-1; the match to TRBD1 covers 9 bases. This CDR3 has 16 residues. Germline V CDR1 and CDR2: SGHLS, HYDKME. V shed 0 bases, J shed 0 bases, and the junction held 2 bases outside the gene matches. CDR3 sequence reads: CASSLGTGYNYAEQFF. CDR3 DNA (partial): TGTGCCAGCTCTCTCGGGACAGGGTATAACTATGCTGAGCAGTTC.